The rows below give T cell receptor beta chains drawn from one sample of a study of Graves' ophthalmopathy and Graves' hyperthyroidism. Each CDR3 protein gets one entry after TCRdb re-called the multiplex PCR reads with MiXCR. This sample has approximately 160,000 distinct CDR3 sequences, with approximately 40% found just once. The sequenced material came from peripheral blood. The receptor set was obtained from a middle-aged woman with Graves' ophthalmopathy. Both conserved end residues are part of each CDR3. A D gene is named only where the DNA matches it firmly. Clone sizes are given selectively: once, few, many, or a class where the clone is expanded.

clone_size: many; v_call: TRBV7-2; d_call: TRBD1; j_call: TRBJ1-6; cdr3_nt: TGTGCCAGCAGCTTGCGGACAGGGGGCCAGCCCTATAATTCACCCCTCCACTTT; cdr3_aa: CASSLRTGGQPYNSPLHF
clone_size: many; v_call: TRBV29-1; d_call: TRBD1; j_call: TRBJ2-2; cdr3_nt: TGCAGCGTGCGACGACAGGGGGCGAGGGGCACCGGGGAGCTGTTTTTT; cdr3_aa: CSVRRQGARGTGELFF
clone_size: many; v_call: TRBV28; d_call: .; j_call: TRBJ1-3; cdr3_nt: TGTGCCACCACCGTTCGTGCGCCGAGCTCTGGAAACACCATATATTTT; cdr3_aa: CATTVRAPSSGNTIYF
clone_size: .; v_call: TRBV11-1; d_call: TRBD1; j_call: TRBJ1-1; cdr3_nt: TGTGCCAGCAGCTTACTATCCGGGACAGGATTCACCATGAACACTGAAGCTTTCTTT; cdr3_aa: CASSLLSGTGFTMNTEAFF
clone_size: many; v_call: TRBV7-2; d_call: .; j_call: TRBJ1-5; cdr3_nt: TGTGCCAGCAGCCCCGACAATGCGGGTCAGCCCCAGCATTTT; cdr3_aa: CASSPDNAGQPQHF
clone_size: many; v_call: TRBV28; d_call: .; j_call: TRBJ1-2; cdr3_nt: TGTGCCAGCAGTTCACACGGGAACTATGGCTACACCTTC; cdr3_aa: CASSSHGNYGYTF
clone_size: .; v_call: TRBV6-5; d_call: .; j_call: TRBJ1-1; cdr3_nt: TGTGCCAGCAGTTACTCACCAGGGTTCCCTGAAGCTTTCTTT; cdr3_aa: CASSYSPGFPEAFF
clone_size: many; v_call: TRBV28; d_call: .; j_call: TRBJ1-5; cdr3_nt: TGTGCCAGCAGCCACGGCCAGGCAAATAGCAATCAGCCCCAGCATTTT; cdr3_aa: CASSHGQANSNQPQHF
clone_size: .; v_call: TRBV12-3/TRBV12-4; d_call: .; j_call: TRBJ1-1; cdr3_nt: TGTGCCAGCAATCTCGCCACAGGGACGAACACTGAAGCTTTCTTT; cdr3_aa: CASNLATGTNTEAFF
clone_size: few; v_call: TRBV25-1; d_call: TRBD1; j_call: TRBJ2-7; cdr3_nt: TGTGCCAGCAGTGAATTAGGGAGACAGGGTTACGAGCAGTACTTC; cdr3_aa: CASSELGRQGYEQYF
clone_size: .; v_call: TRBV5-1; d_call: TRBD1; j_call: TRBJ1-6; cdr3_nt: TGCGCCAGCAGCTCCGGACAGGGCCAAAATTCACCCCTCCACTTT; cdr3_aa: CASSSGQGQNSPLHF
clone_size: .; v_call: TRBV12-3/TRBV12-4; d_call: .; j_call: TRBJ1-1; cdr3_nt: TGTGCCAGCAGAAGGACAACAGGGAGAGCTTTCTTT; cdr3_aa: CASRRTTGRAFF
clone_size: many; v_call: TRBV7-2; d_call: TRBD2; j_call: TRBJ2-7; cdr3_nt: TGTGCCAGCAGCTCGGCCCTAACTAGCGGAGGCTCCTACGAGCAGTACTTC; cdr3_aa: CASSSALTSGGSYEQYF
clone_size: .; v_call: TRBV6-1; d_call: TRBD1; j_call: TRBJ1-2; cdr3_nt: TGTGCCAGCAGCGGGGGTGGAGGGGGCGGTGGCTACACCTTC; cdr3_aa: CASSGGGGGGGYTF
clone_size: many; v_call: TRBV3-1; d_call: .; j_call: TRBJ1-1; cdr3_nt: TGTGCCAGCAGCCCGATGGCAGGGTATGAAGCTTTCTTT; cdr3_aa: CASSPMAGYEAFF
clone_size: .; v_call: TRBV12-3/TRBV12-4; d_call: .; j_call: TRBJ1-2; cdr3_nt: TGTGCCAGCAACTGGGTTTATGGCTACACCTTC; cdr3_aa: CASNWVYGYTF
clone_size: few; v_call: TRBV12-3/TRBV12-4; d_call: .; j_call: TRBJ1-3; cdr3_nt: TGTGCCAGCAGTTTTTCCAGGGGCAGAGGAAACACCATATATTTT; cdr3_aa: CASSFSRGRGNTIYF
clone_size: .; v_call: TRBV12-3/TRBV12-4; d_call: .; j_call: TRBJ2-2; cdr3_nt: TGTGCCAGCAGTCCCAGCTCGGAAGGGTCTGGGGAGCTGTTTTTT; cdr3_aa: CASSPSSEGSGELFF
clone_size: .; v_call: TRBV19; d_call: .; j_call: TRBJ2-7; cdr3_nt: TGTGCCAGTAGTTACGAGGGACGCATGTCCTACGAGCAGTACTTC; cdr3_aa: CASSYEGRMSYEQYF